Listed below are T cell receptor beta chains from one sample, sequenced in a study of T cells in Graves' hyperthyroidism and ophthalmopathy. TCRdb reprocessed the multiplex PCR reads with MiXCR, giving one entry per CDR3 protein. Of roughly 350,000 distinct CDR3 sequences in the sample, 13% to 15% were seen once. What was sequenced was blood. These receptors were taken from a woman in her 30s with Graves' ophthalmopathy. Both conserved end residues are part of each CDR3. Each record gives: CDR3 protein, CDR3 DNA, clone size, D gene, V gene, J gene. D genes are given only for firm matches. Clone size is shown for a subset of rows, as once, few, many or a class of expanded clone.

CDR3aa: CASKEGFSGANVLTF
CDR3nt: TGTGCCAGCAAGGAAGGGTTTTCTGGGGCCAACGTCCTGACTTTC
abundance: .
d_gene: .
v_gene: TRBV25-1
j_gene: TRBJ2-6

CDR3aa: CASSLGGEMGQPQHF
CDR3nt: TGTGCCAGCAGTTTGGGCGGGGAAATGGGTCAGCCCCAGCATTTT
abundance: many
d_gene: .
v_gene: TRBV28
j_gene: TRBJ1-5

CDR3aa: CASSEKQGFTGELFF
CDR3nt: TGTGCCAGCAGCGAAAAACAGGGTTTCACCGGGGAGCTGTTTTTT
abundance: many
d_gene: .
v_gene: TRBV7-9
j_gene: TRBJ2-2

CDR3aa: CASGTEIYGYTF
CDR3nt: TGTGCCAGCGGGACCGAAATCTATGGCTACACCTTC
abundance: few
d_gene: .
v_gene: TRBV6-1
j_gene: TRBJ1-2

CDR3aa: CASSKGSGTNEQFF
CDR3nt: TGCGCCAGCAGCAAAGGCTCCGGGACGAATGAGCAGTTCTTC
abundance: many
d_gene: .
v_gene: TRBV5-1
j_gene: TRBJ2-1

CDR3aa: CASSPQRRDEQYF
CDR3nt: TGTGCCAGCAGCCCTCAACGGCGGGACGAGCAGTACTTC
abundance: many
d_gene: .
v_gene: TRBV12-3/TRBV12-4
j_gene: TRBJ2-7

CDR3aa: CAIRKALAGETDTQYF
CDR3nt: TGTGCCATCAGAAAGGCACTAGCGGGGGAAACAGATACGCAGTATTTT
abundance: many
d_gene: TRBD2
v_gene: TRBV10-3
j_gene: TRBJ2-3

CDR3aa: CASSLPGPYEQYF
CDR3nt: TGTGCCAGCAGCTTACCAGGCCCCTACGAGCAGTACTTC
abundance: many
d_gene: .
v_gene: TRBV7-2
j_gene: TRBJ2-7

CDR3aa: CASSLDVRGSSYGYTF
CDR3nt: TGTGCCAGCAGTTTAGACGTCAGGGGGAGCAGCTATGGCTACACCTTC
abundance: few
d_gene: TRBD1
v_gene: TRBV12-3/TRBV12-4
j_gene: TRBJ1-2

CDR3aa: CASSYSWSGPYEQYF
CDR3nt: TGTGCCAGCAGTTACTCATGGTCAGGCCCCTACGAGCAGTACTTC
abundance: many
d_gene: .
v_gene: TRBV6-1
j_gene: TRBJ2-7

CDR3aa: CASSWTGVTEAFF
CDR3nt: TGTGCCAGCAGTTGGACAGGTGTGACTGAAGCTTTCTTT
abundance: many
d_gene: TRBD1
v_gene: TRBV27
j_gene: TRBJ1-1

CDR3aa: CAGRATAGGNSPLHF
CDR3nt: TGTGCCGGCAGAGCTACAGCTGGGGGTAATTCACCCCTCCACTTT
abundance: .
d_gene: .
v_gene: TRBV2
j_gene: TRBJ1-6

CDR3aa: CASSITKGQGAEAFF
CDR3nt: TGTGCCAGCAGCATTACGAAGGGACAGGGGGCTGAAGCTTTCTTT
abundance: many
d_gene: TRBD1
v_gene: TRBV27
j_gene: TRBJ1-1

CDR3aa: CASSLAFYGYTF
CDR3nt: TGTGCCAGCAGTTTAGCCTTTTATGGCTACACCTTC
abundance: many
d_gene: .
v_gene: TRBV12-3/TRBV12-4
j_gene: TRBJ1-2

CDR3aa: CASSVGTIATYEQYF
CDR3nt: TGTGCCAGTAGTGTTGGGACTATCGCCACCTACGAGCAGTACTTC
abundance: .
d_gene: TRBD2
v_gene: TRBV19
j_gene: TRBJ2-7

CDR3aa: CASSGQVSNQPQHF
CDR3nt: TGTGCCAGCAGCGGACAGGTTAGCAATCAGCCCCAGCATTTT
abundance: many
d_gene: TRBD1
v_gene: TRBV7-8
j_gene: TRBJ1-5

CDR3aa: CASSLPAGWAETQYF
CDR3nt: TGTGCCAGCAGTTTACCTGCAGGATGGGCAGAGACCCAGTACTTC
abundance: many
d_gene: .
v_gene: TRBV28
j_gene: TRBJ2-5

CDR3aa: CASSPGTYNSPLHF
CDR3nt: TGTGCCAGCTCACCAGGTACCTATAATTCACCCCTCCACTTT
abundance: many
d_gene: .
v_gene: TRBV18
j_gene: TRBJ1-6

CDR3aa: CASIAGGCNEQFF
CDR3nt: TGTGCCAGCATTGCAGGGGGCTGCAATGAGCAGTTCTTC
abundance: .
d_gene: TRBD1
v_gene: TRBV2
j_gene: TRBJ2-1

CDR3aa: CASIKDRTGGGELFF
CDR3nt: TGTGCCAGCATCAAGGATAGGACAGGCGGCGGGGAGCTGTTTTTT
abundance: many
d_gene: TRBD1
v_gene: TRBV2
j_gene: TRBJ2-2

CDR3aa: CASSVETSGGNNEQFF
CDR3nt: TGTGCCAGCAGCGTGGAGACTAGCGGGGGGAACAATGAGCAGTTCTTC
abundance: .
d_gene: TRBD2
v_gene: TRBV9
j_gene: TRBJ2-1

CDR3aa: CASSLRVGSYEQYF
CDR3nt: TGTGCCAGCAGCTTACGTGTGGGCTCCTACGAGCAGTACTTC
abundance: many
d_gene: .
v_gene: TRBV7-9
j_gene: TRBJ2-7

CDR3aa: CASSSSRGRETQYF
CDR3nt: TGTGCCAGCAGTTCCTCGCGGGGGCGAGAGACCCAGTACTTC
abundance: many
d_gene: .
v_gene: TRBV28
j_gene: TRBJ2-5

CDR3aa: CASRWNTEAFF
CDR3nt: TGTGCCAGCAGGTGGAACACTGAAGCTTTCTTT
abundance: many
d_gene: .
v_gene: TRBV2
j_gene: TRBJ1-1

CDR3aa: CASREGENEKLFF
CDR3nt: TGCGCCAGCAGGGAGGGGGAAAATGAAAAACTGTTTTTT
abundance: .
d_gene: .
v_gene: TRBV5-1
j_gene: TRBJ1-4

CDR3aa: CSASGGAKRRTDTQYF
CDR3nt: TGCAGTGCTAGCGGGGGGGCCAAAAGGAGGACAGATACGCAGTATTTT
abundance: many
d_gene: TRBD2
v_gene: TRBV20-1
j_gene: TRBJ2-3

CDR3aa: CASSLESGGRETQYF
CDR3nt: TGTGCCAGCAGCTTAGAATCAGGGGGCCGTGAGACCCAGTACTTC
abundance: .
d_gene: TRBD1
v_gene: TRBV11-2
j_gene: TRBJ2-5

CDR3aa: CASSYTSGVYNEQFF
CDR3nt: TGTGCCAGCAGCTACACTAGCGGGGTTTACAATGAGCAGTTCTTC
abundance: many
d_gene: TRBD2
v_gene: TRBV28
j_gene: TRBJ2-1

CDR3aa: CASSPPGRPLEILFF
CDR3nt: TGTGCCAGCAGTCCGCCGGGCAGGCCCTTGGAGATACTGTTTTTT
abundance: .
d_gene: .
v_gene: TRBV28
j_gene: TRBJ1-4

CDR3aa: CSARASGEETQYF
CDR3nt: TGCAGTGCTAGGGCTAGCGGGGAAGAGACCCAGTACTTC
abundance: few
d_gene: TRBD2
v_gene: TRBV20-1
j_gene: TRBJ2-5

CDR3aa: CASSISGGHYTDTQYF
CDR3nt: TGTGCCAGCAGCATTAGCGGGGGGCACTACACAGATACGCAGTATTTT
abundance: many
d_gene: TRBD2
v_gene: TRBV5-6
j_gene: TRBJ2-3

CDR3aa: CASSSFWGTGTGPGANVLTF
CDR3nt: TGTGCCAGCAGTTCTTTTTGGGGGACAGGAACTGGCCCTGGGGCCAACGTCCTGACTTTC
abundance: many
d_gene: TRBD1
v_gene: TRBV7-9
j_gene: TRBJ2-6

CDR3aa: CASSLTSGANTGELFF
CDR3nt: TGTGCCAGCAGCCTGACTAGCGGGGCGAACACCGGGGAGCTGTTTTTT
abundance: many
d_gene: TRBD2
v_gene: TRBV14
j_gene: TRBJ2-2

CDR3aa: CASSPGPPTPDTQYF
CDR3nt: TGTGCCAGCAGCCCTGGGCCTCCCACACCAGATACGCAGTATTTT
abundance: many
d_gene: .
v_gene: TRBV13
j_gene: TRBJ2-3

CDR3aa: CASSFSRDGQQQYEQYF
CDR3nt: TGTGCCAGCAGTTTTAGTCGAGATGGGCAGCAGCAATACGAGCAGTACTTC
abundance: many
d_gene: .
v_gene: TRBV28
j_gene: TRBJ2-7

CDR3aa: CASSRNQDPNYGYTF
CDR3nt: TGTGCCAGTAGCCGGAATCAGGACCCTAACTATGGCTACACCTTC
abundance: .
d_gene: .
v_gene: TRBV19
j_gene: TRBJ1-2

CDR3aa: CSCSGTSGADTQCF
CDR3nt: TGCAGCTGTAGTGGGACTAGCGGTGCAGATACGCAGTGTTTT
abundance: .
d_gene: TRBD2
v_gene: TRBV20-1
j_gene: TRBJ2-3

CDR3aa: CASSSGGGLAGAYEQYF
CDR3nt: TGTGCCAGCAGCTCTGGGGGGGGACTAGCGGGAGCCTACGAGCAGTACTTC
abundance: .
d_gene: TRBD2
v_gene: TRBV11-1
j_gene: TRBJ2-7

CDR3aa: CASSPVQSYEQYF
CDR3nt: TGTGCCAGCTCACCTGTACAGTCCTACGAGCAGTACTTC
abundance: many
d_gene: .
v_gene: TRBV18
j_gene: TRBJ2-7

CDR3aa: CASSLGEVNSPLHF
CDR3nt: TGTGCCAGCAGTTTAGGAGAAGTTAATTCACCCCTCCACTTT
abundance: .
d_gene: .
v_gene: TRBV28
j_gene: TRBJ1-6

CDR3aa: CASSLKAVDTQYF
CDR3nt: TGTGCTAGCAGCTTAAAGGCGGTAGATACGCAGTATTTT
abundance: many
d_gene: .
v_gene: TRBV7-7
j_gene: TRBJ2-3

CDR3aa: CASSWRNQPQHF
CDR3nt: TGTGCCAGTAGTTGGCGCAATCAGCCCCAGCATTTT
abundance: many
d_gene: .
v_gene: TRBV19
j_gene: TRBJ1-5

CDR3aa: CASSFYRESNNEQFF
CDR3nt: TGTGCCAGCAGTTTCTACAGGGAGTCAAACAATGAGCAGTTCTTC
abundance: .
d_gene: .
v_gene: TRBV28
j_gene: TRBJ2-1

CDR3aa: CASRGGARRGGYGYTF
CDR3nt: TGTGCCAGCAGGGGAGGGGCTCGACGAGGAGGGTATGGCTACACCTTC
abundance: many
d_gene: .
v_gene: TRBV28
j_gene: TRBJ1-2

CDR3aa: CASTNNENRVEQYF
CDR3nt: TGTGCCAGCACGAACAACGAAAACAGGGTAGAGCAGTACTTC
abundance: .
d_gene: .
v_gene: TRBV25-1
j_gene: TRBJ2-7

CDR3aa: CASGERTGGATGELFF
CDR3nt: TGTGCCAGCGGAGAGAGGACAGGGGGCGCGACCGGGGAGCTGTTTTTT
abundance: once
d_gene: TRBD1
v_gene: TRBV2
j_gene: TRBJ2-2

CDR3aa: CASSPRRSGTGSVNEQFF
CDR3nt: TGTGCCAGCTCACCCCGTCGGTCCGGGACAGGGTCGGTCAATGAGCAGTTCTTC
abundance: many
d_gene: TRBD1
v_gene: TRBV18
j_gene: TRBJ2-1

CDR3aa: CASSQEPTGTGLYF
CDR3nt: TGTGCCAGCAGCCAAGAACCCACTGGGACAGGGCTGTATTTT
abundance: many
d_gene: TRBD1
v_gene: TRBV3-1
j_gene: TRBJ2-3

CDR3aa: CASSLRVPLLNEQFF
CDR3nt: TGTGCCAGCAGTTTAAGGGTACCCCTACTAAATGAGCAGTTCTTC
abundance: few
d_gene: .
v_gene: TRBV28
j_gene: TRBJ2-1

CDR3aa: CASSTAGRGYGYTF
CDR3nt: TGTGCCAGTAGTACGGCAGGCCGAGGGTATGGCTACACCTTC
abundance: .
d_gene: .
v_gene: TRBV19
j_gene: TRBJ1-2

CDR3aa: CATSDLGQGAPRETQYF
CDR3nt: TGTGCCACCAGTGATTTGGGCCAAGGGGCGCCCCGAGAGACCCAGTACTTC
abundance: .
d_gene: .
v_gene: TRBV24-1
j_gene: TRBJ2-5

CDR3aa: CASSFLVGLRQGETQYF
CDR3nt: TGTGCCAGCAGTTTCTTAGTGGGCCTACGGCAGGGGGAGACCCAGTACTTC
abundance: many
d_gene: .
v_gene: TRBV27
j_gene: TRBJ2-5

CDR3aa: CASSHRDRGLEKLFF
CDR3nt: TGTGCCAGCAGTCACCGGGACAGGGGGCTTGAAAAACTGTTTTTT
abundance: many
d_gene: TRBD1
v_gene: TRBV28
j_gene: TRBJ1-4

CDR3aa: CASQSAGELFF
CDR3nt: TGTGCCAGTCAATCTGCCGGGGAGCTGTTTTTT
abundance: many
d_gene: .
v_gene: TRBV19
j_gene: TRBJ2-2

CDR3aa: CASSEIGLAGGTDTQYF
CDR3nt: TGTGCCAGCAGTGAGATTGGGCTAGCGGGGGGTACAGATACGCAGTATTTT
abundance: many
d_gene: TRBD2
v_gene: TRBV2
j_gene: TRBJ2-3